One sample yielded the 26 T cell receptor beta chains listed below, sequenced in a study of blood T cells in healthy people across ages. Combining a sample-barcoded 5' primer with a J-beta primer mix, a second PCR ran for 7 to 11 cycles. TCRdb processed the 5' RACE reads anew with MiXCR; each CDR3 protein has one entry. Of around 990,000 distinct CDR3 sequences in the sample, almost 25% were seen once. The sample was also linked to a second study, of T cells of mothers and their children.

The sequencing input was blood. Source of these receptors: a girl aged 2-15 years in good health.

A few counts support this clonotype. The chain carries TRBV24-1 and TRBJ2-2; D is undetermined. This CDR3 is 15 amino acids long. Trimming took 3 bases from V and 1 from J, leaving 8 bases between them. CDR1 and CDR2 (germline): KGHDR, SFDVKD. The CDR3 loop is CATSDQDENTGELFF. CDR3 in DNA: TGTGCCACCAGTGATCAGGACGAGAACACCGGGGAGCTGTTTTTT.

This clonotype was recorded a few times. The gene calls are TRBV6-2 or TRBV6-3 and TRBJ2-4; the match to TRBD2 covers 9 bases. Unmatched junction bases numbered 7, after V lost 5 bases and J lost 8 bases. The germline V gene has CDR1 MNHEY and CDR2 SVGEGT. This CDR3 has 14 residues. The CDR3 loop is CASSAGLAFDIQYF. In DNA, the CDR3 is TGTGCCAGCAGTGCAGGACTAGCGTTCGACATTCAGTACTTC.

This chain connects TRBV29-1 to TRBJ2-5; 11 nucleotides line up with TRBD2. The last part of the DNA fits TRBJ2-7 better; the J call may be wrong. The CDR3 sequence is 17 residues long. Germline V CDR1 and CDR2: SQVTM, ANQGSEA. The CDR3 DNA reads TGCAGCGTTGAACTCGCCCCGACTAGCGGGAACGATTACGAGCAGTACTTC. This sequence encodes CSVELAPTSGNDYEQYF.

In this sample, this clonotype turned up a few times. V gene TRBV9 combines with J gene TRBJ1-5, with 9 bases aligning to TRBD1. Germline V gene sequence: CDR1 SGDLS, CDR2 YYNGEE. CDR3 length equals 15 residues. Losses at the gene ends were 0 bases for V and 6 bases for J; bases not matched to a gene: 4. The CDR3 reads CASSVGTGVGQPQHF. CDR3 nucleotides: TGTGCCAGCAGCGTAGGGACAGGGGTAGGTCAGCCCCAGCATTTT.

The chain recombines TRBV14 with TRBJ1-4, with D unresolved. This CDR3 has 15 amino acids. Trimming stripped 6 bases from V and 5 bases from J, with 16 bases between. Germline V gene sequence: CDR1 SGHDN, CDR2 FVKESK. The CDR3: CASRHAINRNEKLFF. The DNA of the CDR3 is TGTGCCAGCAGGCACGCCATAAATCGGAATGAAAAACTGTTTTTT.

The chain is built from TRBV7-9 and TRBJ1-2; weak D call: TRBD1 (6 bases). This CDR3 spans 15 amino acids. Germline assignment: CDR1 SEHNR and CDR2 FQNEAQ (reference sequence). V lost 7 bases and J lost 0, with 15 bases in between. The CDR3 nucleotides are TGTGCCAGCAAGGAGGGGACACCTCCTAACTATGGCTACACCTTC. Residues: CASKEGTPPNYGYTF.

The chain uses TRBV10-1 and TRBJ2-3; the D gene is possibly TRBD2 (5 bases). Trimming took off 6 bases at V and 7 bases at J, with 23 bases between the two ends. Germline CDR1 is WNHNN and CDR2 is SYGVQD (reference sequence). The CDR3 contains 16 residues. This CDR3 is CASSEGLGLVGNTQYF. The CDR3 nucleotides read TGCGCCAGCAGCGAAGGACTGGGGTTGGTCGGGAATACGCAGTATTTT.

This clonotype was counted many times. V usage is TRBV4-2 and J usage is TRBJ2-5; D unresolved. Germline assignment: CDR1 LGHNA and CDR2 YNFKEQ. V lost 0 bases and J 1 base, leaving 6 bases between the germline ends. This CDR3 has 14 residues. The CDR3 DNA follows: TGTGCCAGCAGCCAAGATGACGGCCAAGAGACCCAGTACTTC. Protein product: CASSQDDGQETQYF.

The V gene is TRBV3-1, the J gene TRBJ1-1; weak D call: TRBD1 (6 bases). V lost 6 bases and J lost 8, with 16 bases in between. The CDR3 is 13 amino acids. Per germline, CDR1 LGHDT and CDR2 YNNKEL (reference sequence). The DNA for the CDR3 is TGTGCCAGCAGGTACGGAGGCGACAGGGAAGCTTTCTTT. Its translation is CASRYGGDREAFF.

The chain carries TRBV5-1 and TRBJ2-7; 8 bases map to TRBD1. The CDR3 is made up of 14 amino acids. With 7 bases clipped from V and 0 bases from J, the junction kept 6 bases outside the gene matches. Germline V lookup: CDR1 SGHRS, CDR2 YFSETQ. Here the CDR3 reads CASRTGGDSYEQYF. The CDR3 coding sequence is TGCGCCAGCCGTACAGGGGGTGACTCCTACGAGCAGTACTTC.

The chain combines TRBV6-5 with TRBJ1-5; no clear D gene. The germline CDR1 and CDR2 sequences are MNHEY and SVGAGI. The CDR3 contains 17 residues. Trimming removed 4 bases from V and 2 bases from J, with 18 bases in between. In nucleotides, the CDR3 is TGTGCCAGCAGTTCCCTACGCCGGGGAGGAGGCAATCAGCCCCAGCATTTT. Its protein product is CASSSLRRGGGNQPQHF.

The genes are TRBV12-3 or TRBV12-4 and TRBJ1-6; D is ambiguous. The CDR3 runs 14 residues. Trimming removed 3 bases at V and 7 bases at J, with 10 bases between. Here the CDR3 reads CASSFGQANSPLHF. Written as DNA, the CDR3 is TGTGCCAGCAGTTTTGGGCAGGCGAATTCACCCCTCCACTTT.

The chain has TRBV6-1 and TRBJ2-3, with D perhaps matching TRBD2 (6 bases). Trimming shortened V by 6 bases and J by 4 bases, and 11 bases separated the two germline ends. CDR3 length equals 13 residues. Per the germline V gene, CDR1 is MNHNS and CDR2 is SASEGT. CDR3 loop: CASRRDFSDTQYF. CDR3 DNA: TGTGCCAGCAGACGGGACTTCTCAGATACGCAGTATTTT.

This clonotype was recorded many times. This sequence joins TRBV5-1 and TRBJ2-5; D assignment may be TRBD1 or TRBD2 (5 bases each). The DNA end lines up better with TRBJ2-7; the J call may be wrong. The germline V gene has CDR1 SGHRS and CDR2 YFSETQ. The CDR3 is 13 amino acids. The CDR3 coding sequence is TGCGCCAGCAGCCCCGAGGGGAGCGTCGAGCAGTACTTC. It codes for CASSPEGSVEQYF.

The chain uses TRBV11-2 and TRBJ2-5; D remains ambiguous. V shed 0 bases and J shed 10 bases, with 9 bases lying between them. Germline CDR1 and CDR2: SGHAT and FQNNGV. This CDR3 contains 12 residues. The CDR3 bases are TGTGCCAGCAGCTTAGATAGGTTGGGCCAGTACTTC. Translation: CASSLDRLGQYF.

This clonotype was seen many times. The chain has TRBV29-1 and TRBJ2-1, with 7 bases matching TRBD2. This CDR3 has 14 amino acids. The V gene end was trimmed by 4 bases and the J gene end by 10 bases; junction bases not matched to a gene: 13. Germline CDR1 reads SQVTM; CDR2 reads ANQGSEA. DNA of the CDR3: TGCAGCGTTGCACCCCAGGGAGGGATAGGCGAGCAGTTCTTC. It specifies CSVAPQGGIGEQFF.

V usage is TRBV27 and J usage is TRBJ2-1; D call uncertain. The J call may be mistaken, given a closer DNA end match to TRBJ2-7. The CDR3 consists of 12 residues. The germline V gene has CDR1 MNHEY and CDR2 SMNVEV (reference sequence). CDR3 sequence reads: CASSFIGNEQYF. DNA of the CDR3: TGTGCCAGCAGTTTTATAGGGAACGAGCAGTACTTC.

This clonotype was seen only a few times. The rearrangement links TRBV3-1 to TRBJ2-2; D is unresolved. Germline assignment: CDR1 LGHDT and CDR2 YNNKEL (reference sequence). The ends were cut back, 3 bases at V and 5 bases at J, with 19 bases in the middle. The CDR3 has 17 residues. The CDR3 region has the DNA TGTGCCAGCAGCCAGGATCCCCCCCCAATACCGACCGGGGAGCTGTTTTTT. Translating gives CASSQDPPPIPTGELFF.

CDR3 residues: CASSLSWGGPNIQYF. DNA for the CDR3: TGTGCCAGCAGCTTAAGTTGGGGGGGACCAAACATTCAGTACTTC. This chain connects TRBV7-2 to TRBJ2-4, with 7 bases that match TRBD2. The CDR3 runs 15 residues. The V gene's germline CDR1 is SGHTA and CDR2 FQGNSA. Germline trimming cut 2 bases from V and 6 bases from J; bases unmatched to any gene: 7.

The sample holds many counts of this clonotype. V gene TRBV7-8 combines with J gene TRBJ2-5; TRBD2 matches 9 bases. The CDR3 is 16 residues long. The V segment lost 0 bases and the J segment 4 bases; nucleotides outside the gene matches: 6. In germline, CDR1 is SGHVS, CDR2 FQNEAQ. The CDR3 reads CASSLASGSQAETQYF. The CDR3, as DNA: TGTGCCAGCAGCTTAGCTAGCGGGAGTCAAGCAGAGACCCAGTACTTC.

V is TRBV29-1 and J is TRBJ2-3, with TRBD1 matching 9 bases. V gave up 7 bases and J gave up 2 bases; unmatched junction bases: 4. The CDR3 extends over 13 amino acids. Germline V CDR1 and CDR2: SQVTM, ANQGSEA. Here the CDR3 DNA reads TGCAGCGGGACAGGGGAACCCACAGATACGCAGTATTTT. It encodes CSGTGEPTDTQYF.

This clonotype was seen only a few times. The chain links TRBV10-3 to TRBJ2-7; D may be TRBD1 (6 bases). The ends were cut back, 6 bases at V and 0 bases at J, with 9 bases in the middle. Germline CDR1 ENHRY, CDR2 SYGVKD. The CDR3 consists of 13 residues. The DNA of the CDR3 is TGTGCCATCAGCGGGGACAACTCCTACGAGCAGTACTTC. It specifies CAISGDNSYEQYF.

This clonotype turned up a few times. The chain links TRBV10-3 to TRBJ2-3, with TRBD2 identical over 10 bases. Trimming took 0 bases from V and 0 from J; bases not matched to a gene: 9. Germline assignment: CDR1 ENHRY and CDR2 SYGVKD. The CDR3 runs to 19 residues. This CDR3 reads CAISESGTSVDSSTDTQYF. The CDR3 DNA follows: TGTGCCATCAGTGAGTCCGGGACTAGCGTAGACTCTAGCACAGATACGCAGTATTTT.

The chain couples TRBV28 to TRBJ2-3; maybe TRBD1 (5 bases). This CDR3 is built from 16 residues. Germline loops: CDR1 MDHEN, CDR2 SYDVKM. Trimming shortened V by 6 bases and J by 1 base, and 17 bases separated the two germline ends. The CDR3 DNA reads TGTGCCAGCAGAACAAATAGCTTCAGGGGCACAGATACGCAGTATTTT. Its translation: CASRTNSFRGTDTQYF.

This chain joins TRBV27 and TRBJ2-7; D not certain. Trimming took 6 bases from V and 2 from J, leaving 20 bases between them. Germline assignment: CDR1 MNHEY and CDR2 SMNVEV (reference sequence). The CDR3 is made up of 16 amino acids. CDR3 residues: CASSPNSPVYTYEQYF. In DNA, the CDR3 is TGTGCCAGCAGCCCAAACAGCCCCGTGTATACCTACGAGCAGTACTTC.

The chain employs TRBV21-1 and TRBJ2-1; TRBD1 is the table's D call and was not checked against the DNA. TRBV21-1 is classified as a pseudogene. CDR3 size: 15 residues. CDR3 sequence: CASRSGGPPYNEQFF. In DNA form, the CDR3 reads TGTGCCAGCAGGTCAGGGGGGCCCCCCTACAATGAGCAGTTCTTC.